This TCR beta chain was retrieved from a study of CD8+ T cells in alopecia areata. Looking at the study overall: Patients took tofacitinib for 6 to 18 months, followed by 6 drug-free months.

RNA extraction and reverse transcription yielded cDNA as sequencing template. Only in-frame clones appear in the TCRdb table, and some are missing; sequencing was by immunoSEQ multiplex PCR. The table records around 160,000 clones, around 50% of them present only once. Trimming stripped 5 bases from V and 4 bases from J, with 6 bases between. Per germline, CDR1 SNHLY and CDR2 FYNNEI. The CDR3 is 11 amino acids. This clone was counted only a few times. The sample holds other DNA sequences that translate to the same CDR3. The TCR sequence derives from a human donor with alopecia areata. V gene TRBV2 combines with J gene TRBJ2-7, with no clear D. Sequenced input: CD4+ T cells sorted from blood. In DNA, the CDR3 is TGTGCCAGCAGTCCGATTTACGAGCAGTACTTC. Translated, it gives CASSPIYEQYF.